The entry below describes one T cell receptor beta chain. This specimen belongs to a study of blood T cell repertoires in COVID-19. CDR1 and CDR2 (germline): MNHEY, SVGAGI. The CDR3 is 16 residues long. V was clipped by 0 bases and J by 6 bases; unmatched bases: 4. Source study methods: Researchers report that nucleated cell counts were estimated from reference gene primer amplification. Assay: immunoSEQ multiplex PCR; the TCRdb copy retains only in-frame clones and omits some. V and J calls and clone size come straight from that table; D and trimming were deduced from the DNA. Here the sample spans a few hundred thousand clones, 85% to 90% being singletons.

This clonotype was sampled from a man between 18 and 29 years old with active or convalescent COVID-19. The rearrangement joins TRBV6-5 to TRBJ1-6, with 8 bases fitting TRBD1. Material for sequencing was peripheral blood. CDR3 coding DNA: TGTGCCAGCAGTTACTCGACAGGGGCGGGTAATTCACCCCTCCACTTT. Translating gives CASSYSTGAGNSPLHF.